Shown below are 13 T cell receptor beta chains from a single sample sequenced in a study of blood T cell repertoires in COVID-19. TCRdb's table, derived via immunoSEQ multiplex PCR, lists solely in-frame clones and lacks some. The sample includes some 300,000 clones, under 90% of them seen just once. Sequenced input: peripheral blood. These receptor sequences come from a woman between 25 and 40 years old with COVID-19, enrolled during active disease.

The chain recombines TRBV24-1 with TRBJ2-2; maybe TRBD2 (6 bases). The CDR3 is 15 residues long. CDR1 and CDR2 (germline): KGHDR, SFDVKD. Trimming took 1 base from V and 3 from J, leaving 8 bases between them. The DNA for the CDR3 is TGTGCCACCAGTGATTTTAGGAGGGACACCGGGGAGCTGTTTTTT. This translates into CATSDFRRDTGELFF.

V usage is TRBV5-1 and J usage is TRBJ1-2, with 7 bases matching TRBD1. V dropped 3 bases and J dropped 4; count of bases not matched to a gene: 3. Looked up from germline, CDR1 is SGHRS and CDR2 is YFSETQ. The CDR3 runs to 13 residues. The CDR3: CASSWDSSYGYTF. DNA for the CDR3: TGCGCCAGCAGCTGGGACAGCTCCTATGGCTACACCTTC.

V gene TRBV4-1 combines with J gene TRBJ1-1; D is uncertain. Trimming took 2 bases from V and 3 from J, leaving 13 bases between them. Germline loops: CDR1 MGHRA, CDR2 YSYEKL. The CDR3 runs 15 residues. CDR3 loop: CASSQRFSGYTEAFF. In DNA, the CDR3 is TGCGCCAGCAGCCAACGTTTTTCAGGATACACTGAAGCTTTCTTT.

This clone was counted a single time. Other DNA sequences of this sample code for an identical CDR3. This sequence joins TRBV27 and TRBJ1-1, with a possible D match to TRBD1 (5 bases). V was cut by 3 bases and J by 5 bases, with 10 bases left in between. Germline V gene data show CDR1 as MNHEY and CDR2 as SMNVEV (reference sequence). The length of the CDR3 is 13 residues. CDR3 bases: TGTGCCAGCAGTTTGGGGGGAAGGACTGAAGCTTTCTTT. It yields the protein CASSLGGRTEAFF.

This sequence joins TRBV15 and TRBJ1-3; D not resolved. V was clipped by 8 bases and J by 0 bases, with 11 bases between them. CDR1 and CDR2 from the germline V gene are LNHNV and YYDKDF (reference sequence). This CDR3 is built from 14 residues. The CDR3 sequence is CATLLAGSGNTIYF. The CDR3 DNA reads TGTGCCACCCTCTTGGCTGGCTCTGGAAACACCATATATTTT.

This rearrangement joins TRBV7-6 to TRBJ2-3, with TRBD1 as a possible D gene (6 bases). Trimming shortened V by 5 bases and J by 8 bases, and 8 bases separated the two germline ends. The CDR3 consists of 11 residues. The V gene's germline CDR1 is SGHVS and CDR2 FNYEAQ. In DNA, the CDR3 is TGTGCCAGCAGCAACAGGGTTACGCAGTATTTT. This encodes CASSNRVTQYF.

In its sample, this clone was seen once. The rearrangement joins TRBV28 to TRBJ1-5, with TRBD1 identical over 7 bases. The CDR3 totals 16 residues. Germline V gene sequence: CDR1 MDHEN, CDR2 SYDVKM. With V trimmed by 2 bases and J by 2 bases, 6 bases remained unmatched. The CDR3 is CASSLPGGRGNQPQHF. Written as DNA, the CDR3 is TGTGCCAGCAGTTTACCAGGGGGAAGGGGCAATCAGCCCCAGCATTTT.

The chain recombines TRBV19 with TRBJ1-5, with D perhaps matching TRBD1 (5 bases). Germline values: CDR1 LNHDA, CDR2 SQIVND (reference sequence). CDR3 length equals 13 residues. Deletions cut 8 bases from V and 4 bases from J, with 12 bases between. CDR3 residues: CASAGPGNQPQHF. The CDR3 DNA follows: TGTGCCAGTGCGGGGCCGGGGAATCAGCCCCAGCATTTT. The full variable domain, completed using reference TRBV19 and TRBJ1-5, is DGGITQSPKYLFRKEGQNVTLSCEQNLNHDAMYWYRQDPGQGLRLIYYSQIVNDFQKGDIAEGYSVSREKKESFPLTVTSAQKNPTAFYLCASAGPGNQPQHFGDGTRLSIL.

V gene TRBV3-1 (or the pseudogene TRBV3-2) combines with J gene TRBJ1-3; no clear D. There are 12 residues in the CDR3. V was cut by 1 base and J by 4 bases, with 2 bases left in between. Per germline, CDR1 LGHDT and CDR2 YNNKEL (reference sequence). CDR3 sequence: CASSQVGNTIYF. The DNA for the CDR3 is TGTGCCAGCAGCCAAGTAGGAAACACCATATATTTT.

The rearrangement joins TRBV6-5 to TRBJ1-2, with 7 bases lining up with TRBD1. The junction had 3 bases not matched to a gene; V was cut back by 5 bases and J by 0 bases. CDR1 and CDR2 (germline): MNHEY, SVGAGI. The CDR3 is 14 residues long. The CDR3 DNA reads TGTGCCAGCAGTAGGACAGGTACTAACTATGGCTACACCTTC. It codes for CASSRTGTNYGYTF.

This chain links TRBV12-5 with TRBJ2-7; D is ambiguous. Germline values: CDR1 LGHNT, CDR2 FRNRAP. The V end was cut by 5 bases, the J end by 2 bases, with 16 bases between. CDR3 size: 15 residues. CDR3 in DNA: TGTGCTAGTGGTAGTAATAACAGTCTTCCCTACGAGCAGTACTTC. It translates to CASGSNNSLPYEQYF.

J is TRBJ1-4 and V is TRBV7-9, with D perhaps TRBD1 (6 bases). CDR1 is SEHNR and CDR2 is FQNEAQ in the germline V gene (reference sequence). Trimming stripped 5 bases from V and 8 bases from J, with 15 bases between. The CDR3 runs 14 residues. The CDR3 here is CASSAGVSGEKLFF. The CDR3 DNA follows: TGTGCCAGCAGCGCAGGGGTATCGGGCGAAAAACTGTTTTTT. Filled out from reference TRBV7-9 and TRBJ1-4, the complete variable domain reads DTGVSQNPRHKITKRGQNVTFRCDPISEHNRLYWYRQTLGQGPEFLTYFQNEAQLEKSRLLSDRFSAERPKGSFSTLEIQRTEQGDSAMYLCASSAGVSGEKLFFGSGTQLSVL.

This rearrangement joins TRBV4-1 to TRBJ2-7; possibly TRBD1 for D (6 bases). Per germline, CDR1 MGHRA and CDR2 YSYEKL. This CDR3 region has 14 residues. V was clipped by 1 base and J by 7 bases, with 14 bases between them. The CDR3 reads CASSQVGGGAEQYV. Here the CDR3 DNA reads TGCGCCAGCAGCCAAGTCGGTGGGGGCGCGGAGCAGTACGTC.